This TCR beta chain was captured in a study of Ad26.COV2.S vaccination and SARS-CoV-2 variants (dated by TCRdb to the early 2020s). In the study overall: Donors in the vaccine arm were drawn from COV1001, a multicentre, randomized, double-blind, placebo-controlled phase I-IIa trial testing Ad26.COV2.S in healthy adults. Trial participants were randomized into five groups of five, in which low-dose or high-dose Ad26.COV2.S was given once or twice, or placebo was given on both occasions. Dosing of Ad26.COV2.S was intramuscular, at either 5x10^10 or 1x10^11 viral particles, delivered as one shot or as two shots spaced 56 days apart. Throughout the experiments and outcome assessment, investigators stayed blinded to trial group allocation. Sequencing of the TCRbeta repertoire served to evaluate the specificity and breadth of SARS-CoV-2-reactive T cell receptors following Ad26.COV2.S vaccination. A total of some 30 samples were included in the TCR-sequenced set, comprising around 19 Ad26.COV2.S vaccine recipients, 5 placebo recipients and 8 SARS-CoV-2 convalescent individuals.

The sample's treatment or condition label, in plain terms: around 19 received Ad26.COV2.S at low or high dose, single or two shots; roughly five received placebo; per-sample allocation not given. Repertoires of vaccine and placebo recipients were sequenced from samples taken on day 63 after the first injection. Cohort 1b enrolled 25 or so adults aged 18-55 years at a single site in Boston, USA, between 29 July and 7 August 2020. Ad26.COV2.S was a replication-incompetent adenovirus type 26 vector that expressed a prefusion-stabilized SARS-CoV-2 spike protein derived from the original Wuhan strain. Measured from the cysteine to the phenylalanine, the CDR3 is 14 residues long. Only the CDR3 DNA stays, 42 bases, in frame from base 1. V has 1 base trimmed and J has 8 bases trimmed; junction bases matching no gene number 5. In the germline V gene, CDR1 corresponds to SGHNT and CDR2 to YENEEA. About this clone: Its antigen is not yet known. Nothing much larger sits one base from this clone, and base qualities are not available.

The immunoSEQ Assay was the method used to sequence TCRbeta CDR3 regions. After extraction, genomic DNA underwent amplification by bias-controlled multiplex PCR, followed by high-throughput sequencing. In the paper's pipeline: Collapsing and filtering of sequences were performed to quantify the absolute abundance of each unique TCRbeta CDR3 region. Usable DNA was measured by amplifying reference genes present in all nucleated cells, and TCRbeta template counts were normalized to that usable DNA to estimate T cell fraction. Repertoire TCRs were annotated as SARS-CoV-2-specific when V gene, CDR3 amino acid sequence and J gene were exactly matched to a known reactive TCR set. MIRA supplied the reference SARS-CoV-2 TCR set, which was filtered for enrichment in COVID-19-positive ImmuneCODE repertoires so that public or cross-reactive TCRs were removed. Using the MIRA antigens, annotated TCRs were further analysed by specific ORF or by position within an ORF. Breadth was defined as the number of annotated unique rearrangements divided by the total number of unique productive rearrangements, and depth was defined as the summed frequency of the annotated unique rearrangements. TCR breadth was compared between groups using two-sided Wilcoxon rank-sum tests. The immuneACCESS repertoire file appears here via TCRdb, limited to in-frame rearrangements. These files lack a portion of the clones; in checked studies, under half of the deficit traces to unresolved V genes, and the cause of the others is not known. V and J calls and clone size come straight from that table; D and trimming were deduced from the DNA. For this sample there are a few hundred thousand clones; about nine tenths appear just once. The ten largest clones represent roughly 4.3% of the sample.

Overall study results and their limits: Compared with placebo recipients, Ad26.COV2.S recipients showed higher spike-specific TCR breadth (P = 0.0014). Vaccine and placebo recipients had comparable non-spike TCR breadth, which fits with the vaccine containing only spike. According to the authors, total T cell responses may have been underestimated by the TCR breadth and depth analyses. Substantial breadth of spike-specific CD8+ and CD4+ T cell responses was reported after vaccination. The study was not powered to compare responses between vaccine doses or regimens.

This material consisted of peripheral blood, taken in a trial of Ad26.COV2.S vaccine versus placebo. The chain joins TRBV11-3 to TRBJ2-1, and 7 junction bases match TRBD1. The source of this sequence is a person between 18 and 65 years old who received the Ad26.COV2.S COVID-19 vaccine or a placebo. The DNA sequence is given as TGTGCCAGCAGCTTAGTGACAGGGTCCGATGAGCAGTTCTTC. Its translation reads: CASSLVTGSDEQFF.